A selection of T cell receptor beta chains follows, all from one sample in a study of T cells in Graves' hyperthyroidism and ophthalmopathy. TCRdb re-derived calls from the multiplex PCR reads in MiXCR, one entry per CDR3 protein. Of fewer than 350,000 distinct CDR3 sequences detected, around 20% appear once; the ten largest clones hold around 45%. The sample comprised blood. These receptors originate from a woman aged 50 to 60 with Graves' hyperthyroidism. Both conserved end residues are part of each CDR3. A D gene is named only where the DNA matches it firmly. Expanded clones get a size class; other rows say once, few or many, or leave the size out.

size: -
V: TRBV28
J: TRBJ1-5
D: -
DNA: TGTGCCAGCAGAGGGCAAAAGGGGGGGCCCCAGCATTTT
CDR3: CASRGQKGGPQHF

size: -
V: TRBV7-9
J: TRBJ1-2
D: TRBD1
DNA: TGTGCCAGCAGCTTAGCGTCCGGAGGCAGGGGGTCGGGCTACACCTTC
CDR3: CASSLASGGRGSGYTF

size: -
V: TRBV5-5
J: TRBJ2-4
D: -
DNA: TGTGCCAGCAGCGGTCCCAGTGAAACCAAAAACATTCAGTACTTC
CDR3: CASSGPSETKNIQYF

size: few
V: TRBV29-1
J: TRBJ1-1
D: -
DNA: TGCAGCGCACAACAGCGTATGAACACTGAAGCTTTCTTT
CDR3: CSAQQRMNTEAFF

size: -
V: TRBV7-2
J: TRBJ2-1
D: TRBD2
DNA: TGTGCCAGCAGCTCCCCTACCGGGACTAGCGGGTACAATGAGCAGTTCTTC
CDR3: CASSSPTGTSGYNEQFF

size: many
V: TRBV29-1
J: TRBJ2-1
D: -
DNA: TGCAGCGTTGTCGTGGGCCGGACCTACAATGAGCAGTTCTTC
CDR3: CSVVVGRTYNEQFF

size: -
V: TRBV13
J: TRBJ2-1
D: TRBD2
DNA: TGTGCCAGCAGCTTCTCGACTAGCGGGCGTTCCTACAATGAGCAGTTCTTC
CDR3: CASSFSTSGRSYNEQFF

size: many
V: TRBV30
J: TRBJ2-5
D: -
DNA: TGTGCCTGGACATCTCAAGAGACCCAGTACTTC
CDR3: CAWTSQETQYF

size: few
V: TRBV7-9
J: TRBJ2-6
D: -
DNA: TGTGCCAGTACCAGTCAGGGGTATGGGGCCAACGTCCTGACTTTC
CDR3: CASTSQGYGANVLTF

size: many
V: TRBV7-3
J: TRBJ2-1
D: TRBD1
DNA: TGTGCCAGCAGCTTAGACAGGGGAAACAATGAGCAGTTCTTC
CDR3: CASSLDRGNNEQFF

size: many
V: TRBV20-1
J: TRBJ2-3
D: -
DNA: TGCAGTGCTAGTTCCGGGTGGGGGGCAACAGATACGCAGTATTTT
CDR3: CSASSGWGATDTQYF

size: many
V: TRBV5-1
J: TRBJ2-3
D: TRBD1
DNA: TGCGCCAGCAGCAAAGGGGACAGGACCCTCACAGATACGCAGTATTTT
CDR3: CASSKGDRTLTDTQYF

size: -
V: TRBV20-1
J: TRBJ1-4
D: TRBD1
DNA: TGCAGTCTTCATCGTTCGACAGGGGGGACGAGGGAAAAACTGTTTTTT
CDR3: CSLHRSTGGTREKLFF

size: few
V: TRBV5-4
J: TRBJ2-3
D: TRBD2
DNA: TGTGCCAGCAGCGCGGGAGGGCCAGCAGATACGCAGTATTTT
CDR3: CASSAGGPADTQYF

size: many
V: TRBV28
J: TRBJ2-2
D: -
DNA: TGTGCCAGCAGCAGCGGGACCGGGGAGCTGTTTTTT
CDR3: CASSSGTGELFF

size: many
V: TRBV6-2/TRBV6-3
J: TRBJ2-2
D: TRBD2
DNA: TGTGCCAGCAGTTCCACACGTGGACTAGCAATTAACACCGGGGAGCTGTTTTTT
CDR3: CASSSTRGLAINTGELFF

size: few
V: TRBV7-9
J: TRBJ2-7
D: -
DNA: TGTGCCAGCAGCTTCCCCACAGTTGAGCAGTACTTC
CDR3: CASSFPTVEQYF

size: -
V: TRBV20-1
J: TRBJ1-2
D: -
DNA: TGCAGTGCTAGAGTAGAACAGAATTATGGCTACACCTTC
CDR3: CSARVEQNYGYTF

size: few
V: TRBV3-1
J: TRBJ1-3
D: -
DNA: TGTGCCAGCAGCCCCCTCCAGGGGATGGGGCAAAACACCATATATTTT
CDR3: CASSPLQGMGQNTIYF

size: -
V: TRBV7-9
J: TRBJ1-2
D: TRBD1
DNA: TGTGCCAGCAGCTTCACAGGGGGCGCTGGCTACACCTTC
CDR3: CASSFTGGAGYTF

size: -
V: TRBV11-2
J: TRBJ2-7
D: -
DNA: TGTGCCAGCAGCCGTCAAAGTCCCTACGAGCAGTACTTC
CDR3: CASSRQSPYEQYF

size: many
V: TRBV2
J: TRBJ2-5
D: -
DNA: TGTGCCAGCAGTGCCGTCGTCTTAACAGCCGAAGAGACCCAGTACTTC
CDR3: CASSAVVLTAEETQYF

size: many
V: TRBV15
J: TRBJ2-7
D: TRBD1
DNA: TGTGCCACCAGCAAACCGGGACAGGGGACCTACGAGCAGTACTTC
CDR3: CATSKPGQGTYEQYF

size: -
V: TRBV2
J: TRBJ2-6
D: TRBD1
DNA: TGTGCCAGCAGACCTATCGGACAGGTACCCTCTGGGGCCAACGTCCTGACTTTC
CDR3: CASRPIGQVPSGANVLTF

size: many
V: TRBV7-9
J: TRBJ2-1
D: -
DNA: TGTGCCAGCAGCTTAGGGGGTATCGGTATCTCCTACAATGAGCAGTTCTTC
CDR3: CASSLGGIGISYNEQFF

size: few
V: TRBV4-1
J: TRBJ1-2
D: TRBD1
DNA: TGCGCCAGCAGCGCCGGGGGACAGGGGGTAGATGGCTACACCTTC
CDR3: CASSAGGQGVDGYTF

size: many
V: TRBV7-2
J: TRBJ1-2
D: -
DNA: TGTGCCAGCAGCTTTTCCCCCATTGGAGGGGACTATGGCTACACCTTC
CDR3: CASSFSPIGGDYGYTF

size: many
V: TRBV20-1
J: TRBJ1-2
D: -
DNA: TGCAGTGCTAGAGTGGGCTCGGCAGGCGGTTATGTGGGCTACACCTTC
CDR3: CSARVGSAGGYVGYTF

size: -
V: TRBV11-3
J: TRBJ2-7
D: -
DNA: TGTGCCAGCAGCTTAGGGGTCCACGAGCAGTACTTC
CDR3: CASSLGVHEQYF

size: -
V: TRBV18
J: TRBJ2-7
D: -
DNA: TGTGCCAGCTCACCAAAGGACAGACCGAGTAGGGAGCAGTACTTC
CDR3: CASSPKDRPSREQYF

size: many
V: TRBV4-2
J: TRBJ2-7
D: TRBD1
DNA: TGTGCCAGCAGCCAACCCGTTGGGACAGGGCAACCATACGAGCAGTACTTC
CDR3: CASSQPVGTGQPYEQYF

size: -
V: TRBV20-1
J: TRBJ1-3
D: -
DNA: TGCAGTGCTAGCCTTACAGGGACTGGAAACACCATATATTTT
CDR3: CSASLTGTGNTIYF

size: many
V: TRBV28
J: TRBJ1-2
D: -
DNA: TGTGCCAGCAGTGACGGACACGTCTATGGCTACACCTTC
CDR3: CASSDGHVYGYTF

size: many
V: TRBV6-1
J: TRBJ2-1
D: TRBD2
DNA: TGTGCCAGCAGTCCGCCCGGACTAGCTTCCTACAATGAGCAGTTCTTC
CDR3: CASSPPGLASYNEQFF

size: once
V: TRBV10-3
J: TRBJ2-6
D: -
DNA: TGTGCCATCAGTGAGTGGGGATCTGGGGCCAACGTCCTGACTTTC
CDR3: CAISEWGSGANVLTF

size: -
V: TRBV7-9
J: TRBJ2-3
D: TRBD2
DNA: TGTGCCAGCAGCTCGACTAGCGGGTTCGTGGATACGCAGTATTTT
CDR3: CASSSTSGFVDTQYF

size: many
V: TRBV2
J: TRBJ2-1
D: TRBD1
DNA: TGTGCCAGCAGTGTTACAGGGGCCCCCTCCTACAATGAGCAGTTCTTC
CDR3: CASSVTGAPSYNEQFF

size: many
V: TRBV29-1
J: TRBJ2-2
D: -
DNA: TGCAGCGGGGCGCGAGGGCTAGGCACCGGGGAGCTGTTTTTT
CDR3: CSGARGLGTGELFF

size: -
V: TRBV10-3
J: TRBJ2-7
D: TRBD1
DNA: TGTGCCATCAGTGATGCCGGGACAGGGCAACGGGAGCAGTACTTC
CDR3: CAISDAGTGQREQYF

size: -
V: TRBV12-3/TRBV12-4
J: TRBJ2-7
D: -
DNA: TGTGCCAGCACCCCCGTTAACGGAGAGAACTACGAGCAGTACTTC
CDR3: CASTPVNGENYEQYF

size: many
V: TRBV29-1
J: TRBJ2-7
D: TRBD1
DNA: TGCAGCGCCTATGGTACAGGGGTTGACGAGCAGTACTTC
CDR3: CSAYGTGVDEQYF

size: -
V: TRBV11-2
J: TRBJ1-4
D: TRBD1
DNA: TGTGCCAGCAGCTTTACAGGGGCAAGGGTTAGTGAAAAACTGTTTTTT
CDR3: CASSFTGARVSEKLFF

size: once
V: TRBV6-2/TRBV6-3
J: TRBJ2-3
D: -
DNA: TGTGCCAGCAGTCACCCCTCGCGGAAGGTGCCCACAGATACGCAGTATTTT
CDR3: CASSHPSRKVPTDTQYF

size: few
V: TRBV15
J: TRBJ1-2
D: TRBD1
DNA: TGTGCCACCGGACAGGGGTCGGACTATGGCTACACCTTC
CDR3: CATGQGSDYGYTF

size: few
V: TRBV4-1
J: TRBJ2-4
D: TRBD1
DNA: TGCGCCAGCAGCCCCGGACAGGCGATGGGGGCCAAAAACATTCAGTACTTC
CDR3: CASSPGQAMGAKNIQYF

size: -
V: TRBV7-9
J: TRBJ2-1
D: TRBD2
DNA: TGTGCCAGCAGCACGACTAGCGGGAGATACAATGAGCAGTTCTTC
CDR3: CASSTTSGRYNEQFF

size: many
V: TRBV28
J: TRBJ2-2
D: TRBD2
DNA: TGTGCCAGCAGTGTGGGTCTGGGAGGGACCGGGGAGCTGTTTTTT
CDR3: CASSVGLGGTGELFF

size: many
V: TRBV2
J: TRBJ1-5
D: -
DNA: TGTGCCAGCAGTCAGGGAAGGGATCAGCCCCAGCATTTT
CDR3: CASSQGRDQPQHF

size: many
V: TRBV29-1
J: TRBJ2-1
D: -
DNA: TGCAGCGTTGATCGGACATACATTAACAATGAGCAGTTCTTC
CDR3: CSVDRTYINNEQFF

size: many
V: TRBV20-1
J: TRBJ2-4
D: -
DNA: TGCAGTGCTATAGTAACAGGCAAAAACATTCAGTACTTC
CDR3: CSAIVTGKNIQYF